This T cell receptor (beta chain) was captured by sequencing in a study of cytomegalovirus exposure and HLA in healthy donors. V shed 11 bases, J shed 3 bases, and the junction held 4 bases outside the gene matches. From germline, CDR1 is MNHNS and CDR2 SASEGT. CDR3 length: 12 residues. The sample holds a few counts of this clone. The PCR used 60 Vbeta and 13 Jbeta primers. Clones were sequenced by immunoSEQ multiplex PCR, and TCRdb holds only the in-frame ones, with some missing. Among 150,000 or so clones listed, 75% to 85% were seen once. Sequencing was performed on PBMCs. The V gene is TRBV6-1, the J gene TRBJ1-1; 9 positions agree with TRBD1. This TCR was recovered from a man in his forties or fifties in good health and CMV-seropositive. CDR3: CAADRGYTEAFF. As DNA, the CDR3 is TGTGCCGCCGACAGGGGGTACACTGAAGCTTTCTTT.